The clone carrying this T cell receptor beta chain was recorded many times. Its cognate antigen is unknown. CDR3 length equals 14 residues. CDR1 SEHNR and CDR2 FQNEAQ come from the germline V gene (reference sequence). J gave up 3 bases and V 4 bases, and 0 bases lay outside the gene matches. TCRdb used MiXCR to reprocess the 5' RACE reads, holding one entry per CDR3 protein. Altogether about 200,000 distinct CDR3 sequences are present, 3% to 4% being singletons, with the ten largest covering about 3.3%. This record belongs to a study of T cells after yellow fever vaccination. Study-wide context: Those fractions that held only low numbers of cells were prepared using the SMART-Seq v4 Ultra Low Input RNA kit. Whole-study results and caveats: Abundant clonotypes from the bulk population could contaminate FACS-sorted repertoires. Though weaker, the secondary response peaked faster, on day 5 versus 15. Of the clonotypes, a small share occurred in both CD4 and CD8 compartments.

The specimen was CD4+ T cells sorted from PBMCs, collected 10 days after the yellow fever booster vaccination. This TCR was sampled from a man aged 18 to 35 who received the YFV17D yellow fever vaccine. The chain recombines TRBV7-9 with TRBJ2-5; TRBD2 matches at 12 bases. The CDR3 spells CASSWTSGEETQYF. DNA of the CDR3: TGTGCCAGCAGCTGGACTAGCGGGGAAGAGACCCAGTACTTC. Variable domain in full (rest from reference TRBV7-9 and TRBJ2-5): DTGVSQNPRHKITKRGQNVTFRCDPISEHNRLYWYRQTLGQGPEFLTYFQNEAQLEKSRLLSDRFSAERPKGSFSTLEIQRTEQGDSAMYLCASSWTSGEETQYFGPGTRLLVL.